The T cell receptor beta chain under discussion was sequenced for a study of OX40 agonist ivuxolimab in advanced cancers. Study-level information: As their treatment, patients were administered ivuxolimab, an agonistic anti-OX40 (CD134) antibody. Dose-escalation subjects each had hepatocellular carcinoma, melanoma, renal cell or head and neck cancer. While on treatment, patients had intravenous ivuxolimab at 0.01 to 10 mg/kg every 2 weeks.

Patients had blood sampled at baseline and again on cycle 4 day 1 and cycle 7 day 1. The repertoire was sequenced with immunoSEQ multiplex PCR; TCRdb's copy has only in-frame clones and lacks some. The data contain roughly 53,000 clones, about 88% of them seen just once; the ten biggest clones take up about 52%. Germline V gene lookup returns CDR1 MNHNY and CDR2 SVGAGI (reference sequence). The CDR3 totals 13 residues. Trimming at V came to 5 bases and at J to 7 bases, leaving 8 bases not matched to a gene. The chain recombines TRBV6-6 with TRBJ2-7; TRBD1 matches 7 bases. The sample here was CD4+ or CD8+ T cells sorted from blood, taken in a trial of the OX40 agonist ivuxolimab. This TCR was recovered from an adult with an advanced solid tumor such as melanoma, head and neck, liver or kidney cancer. The CDR3 loop reads CASSGTVAKEQYF. For the CDR3, the DNA is TGTGCCAGCAGTGGGACAGTGGCAAAGGAGCAGTACTTC.